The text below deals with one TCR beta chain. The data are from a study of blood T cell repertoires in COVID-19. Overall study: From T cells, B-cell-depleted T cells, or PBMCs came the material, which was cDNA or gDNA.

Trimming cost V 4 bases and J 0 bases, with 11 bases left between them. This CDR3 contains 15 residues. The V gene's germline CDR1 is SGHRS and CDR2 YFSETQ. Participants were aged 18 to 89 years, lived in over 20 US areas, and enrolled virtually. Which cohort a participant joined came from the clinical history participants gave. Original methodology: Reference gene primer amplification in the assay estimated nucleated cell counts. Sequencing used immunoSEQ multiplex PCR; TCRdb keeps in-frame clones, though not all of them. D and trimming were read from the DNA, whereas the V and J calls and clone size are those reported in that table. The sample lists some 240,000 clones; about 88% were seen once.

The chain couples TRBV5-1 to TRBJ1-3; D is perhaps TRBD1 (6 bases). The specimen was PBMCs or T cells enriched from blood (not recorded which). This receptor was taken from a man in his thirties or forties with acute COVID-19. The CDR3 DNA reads TGCGCCAGCAGCGTGACAGGAGGCTCTGGAAACACCATATATTTT. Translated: CASSVTGGSGNTIYF.